Below are 21 T cell receptor beta chains sequenced from a single sample in a study of circulating and synovial CD4+ cells in juvenile arthritis. The data were produced by immunoSEQ multiplex PCR, yet TCRdb's version contains in-frame clones alone and is incomplete. The sample consists of approximately 36,000 clones, approximately 96% of them appearing once. Sequencing was performed on CD4+ T cells from blood. The receptors originated from a human donor with juvenile idiopathic arthritis.

The chain carries TRBV7-2 and TRBJ1-6; 7 bases are a match to TRBD1. Germline CDR1 is SGHTA and CDR2 is FQGNSA. The CDR3 covers 14 residues. The V and J ends lost 1 base and 10 bases, in that order; junction bases with no gene match: 4. The CDR3 nucleotides read TGTGCCAGCAGCTTAGGGACAGGAGGATCACCCCTCCACTTT. It is translated as CASSLGTGGSPLHF. Combining the CDR3 with reference TRBV7-2 and TRBJ1-6 gives the whole variable domain GAGVSQSPSNKVTEKGKDVELRCDPISGHTALYWYRQSLGQGLEFLIYFQGNSAPDKSGLPSDRFSAERTGGSVSTLTIQRTQQEDSAVYLCASSLGTGGSPLHFGNGTRLTVT.

The rearrangement uses TRBV30 and TRBJ1-2, with no clear D. Germline values: CDR1 GTSNPN, CDR2 SVGIG (reference sequence). This CDR3 region has 11 residues. Trimming left V 0 bases short and J 6 bases short, with 5 bases between. Written as DNA, the CDR3 is TGTGCCTGGAGTGTTTTAGATGGCTACACCTTC. Translation: CAWSVLDGYTF.

This chain joins TRBV27 and TRBJ1-2; the D is unclear. Germline CDR1 and CDR2: MNHEY and SMNVEV (reference sequence). V lost 5 bases, J lost 6 bases, and 16 bases lay in between. The CDR3 loop spans 14 amino acids. The chain's CDR3 is CASSPDARRNGYTF. The DNA of the CDR3 is TGTGCCAGCAGTCCGGACGCCCGGAGGAATGGCTACACCTTC.

The rearrangement links TRBV2 to TRBJ1-3; possibly TRBD1 for D (6 bases). The CDR3 runs 13 residues. Germline assignment: CDR1 SNHLY and CDR2 FYNNEI. V lost 9 bases and J lost 6, with 15 bases in between. Written as DNA, the CDR3 is TGTGCCAGTATTGCGGACAGCTTAAACACCATATATTTT. Translation gives CASIADSLNTIYF.

The chain links TRBV4-1 to TRBJ2-3, with 10 bases fitting TRBD2. The CDR3 length is 16 residues. Germline CDR1 is MGHRA and CDR2 is YSYEKL. V was clipped by 3 bases and J by 2 bases; unmatched bases: 5. The CDR3 region is CASSHLGLADTDTQYF. The CDR3, as DNA: TGCGCCAGCAGCCACCTCGGACTAGCGGACACAGATACGCAGTATTTT.

This clone has only a few counts. The chain joins TRBV6-1 to TRBJ2-3; 15 bases agree with TRBD2. V gave up 4 bases and J gave up 0 bases; unmatched junction bases: 5. The CDR3 extends over 18 amino acids. The germline gives CDR1 MNHNS, CDR2 SASEGT. The CDR3 nucleotides are TGTGCCAGCAGTGCCCGGACTAGCGGGGGGGGTAGCACAGATACGCAGTATTTT. Its protein product is CASSARTSGGGSTDTQYF.

The chain is built from TRBV7-8 and TRBJ1-6; the D is unclear. This CDR3 is 16 amino acids long. Germline-derived CDR1 and CDR2 are SGHVS and FQNEAQ. Deletions cut 2 bases from V and 8 bases from J, with 16 bases between. The CDR3 region has the DNA TGTGCCAGCAGCTTACCCGGGGTCCGGAGGGATTCACCCCTCCACTTT. It yields the protein CASSLPGVRRDSPLHF.

The gene calls are TRBV14 and TRBJ2-3, with TRBD2 as a possible D gene (5 bases). This CDR3 contains 18 residues. Germline V lookup: CDR1 SGHDN, CDR2 FVKESK. The ends were cut back, 3 bases at V and 0 bases at J, with 19 bases in the middle. The CDR3 coding sequence is TGTGCCAGCAGCCATCTCTACCGCGGGTCAGGTAGCACAGATACGCAGTATTTT. This encodes CASSHLYRGSGSTDTQYF.

This chain links TRBV5-4 with TRBJ1-2; 9 bases agree with TRBD1. The CDR3 extends over 14 amino acids. CDR1 and CDR2 from the germline V gene are SGHNT and YYREEE (reference sequence). V shed 4 bases and J 3 bases; nucleotides not matched to a gene: 4. The CDR3 sequence: CASSRQGVDYGYTF. The CDR3 DNA is TGTGCCAGCAGCCGACAGGGGGTCGACTATGGCTACACCTTC.

The V call is TRBV5-4, the J call TRBJ2-3; D is uncertain. The CDR3 is 14 residues long. Germline V gene lookup returns CDR1 SGHNT and CDR2 YYREEE (reference sequence). With 1 base removed from V and 0 bases from J, the gap between germline ends came to 6 bases. CDR3 in DNA: TGTGCCAGCAGCTTGTATAGTAGCACAGATACGCAGTATTTT. This encodes CASSLYSSTDTQYF.

The J gene is TRBJ2-1, the V gene TRBV4-2, with a tentative D call TRBD2 (6 bases). Trimming stripped 5 bases from V and 6 bases from J, with 26 bases between. This CDR3 region has 18 residues. Germline V gives CDR1 LGHNA, CDR2 YNFKEQ. CDR3 DNA sequence: TGTGCCAGCAGCGATTTGCCGGGTCCCTCCCCGGAGGGCAATGAGCAGTTCTTC. It is translated as CASSDLPGPSPEGNEQFF.

V gene TRBV11-2 combines with J gene TRBJ1-2, with D possibly TRBD1 on 6 matching bases. Looked up from germline, CDR1 is SGHAT and CDR2 is FQNNGV. The CDR3 sequence is 13 residues long. V was pared by 3 bases and J by 5 bases, with 10 bases between. The CDR3 coding sequence is TGTGCCAGCAGCTTCCGGACAGATTATGGCTACACCTTC. This gives the protein CASSFRTDYGYTF.

The chain joins TRBV7-2 to TRBJ1-2; TRBD1 matches at 8 bases. This CDR3 has 16 residues. CDR1 and CDR2 (germline): SGHTA, FQGNSA. The junction had 10 bases not matched to a gene; V was cut back by 5 bases and J by 2 bases. The CDR3 protein is CASSPAWDRKNYGYTF. CDR3 DNA sequence: TGTGCCAGCAGCCCCGCCTGGGACAGGAAGAACTATGGCTACACCTTC.

This sequence joins TRBV2 and TRBJ2-1; 7 bases line up with TRBD2. Germline lookup yields CDR1 SNHLY and CDR2 FYNNEI. The CDR3 has 15 amino acids. V was pared by 6 bases and J by 2 bases, with 7 bases of the junction left unmatched. The CDR3 DNA sequence: TGTGCCAGCAGCATAGCGGGTCTAACCTACAATGAGCAGTTCTTC. Amino acids: CASSIAGLTYNEQFF.

The chain has TRBV12-5 and TRBJ1-6, with D perhaps TRBD1 (6 bases). The germline V gene encodes CDR1 LGHNT and CDR2 FRNRAP. The CDR3 is made up of 15 amino acids. The germline V and J ends were trimmed by 3 bases and 9 bases, with 15 bases remaining between them. The CDR3: CASGLRNEGVSPLHF. In DNA, the CDR3 is TGTGCTAGTGGTTTAAGGAACGAGGGGGTTTCACCCCTCCACTTT. Filled out from reference TRBV12-5 and TRBJ1-6, the complete variable domain reads DARVTQTPRHKVTEMGQEVTMRCQPILGHNTVFWYRQTMMQGLELLAYFRNRAPLDDSGMPKDRFSAEMPDATLATLKIQPSEPRDSAVYFCASGLRNEGVSPLHFGNGTRLTVT.

Turning to this clone: The germline gene is not matched at one end of the junction; a read error may be the cause. The sample carries other DNA sequences with the same CDR3. The chain carries TRBV30 and TRBJ1-6; unclear D gene. Germline CDR1 and CDR2: GTSNPN and SVGIG (reference sequence). CDR3 length: 18 amino acids. CDR3 protein: CAWSPPAGRSSYNSPLHF. The CDR3 DNA follows: TGTGCCTGGAGTCCTCCGGCGGGCCGGAGCTCCTATAATTCCCCCCTCCACTTT.

The rearrangement uses TRBV20-1 and TRBJ1-1, with D maybe TRBD1 (5 bases). CDR3 size: 11 residues. Germline V gene data show CDR1 as DFQATT and CDR2 as SNEGSKA (reference sequence). CDR3 protein: CTTGGETEAFF. Written as DNA, the CDR3 is TGCACCACGGGGGGGGAAACTGAAGCTTTCTTT.

The chain recombines TRBV4-1 with TRBJ2-7, with TRBD2 matching 10 bases. V trimming: 6 bases; J trimming: 5 bases; junction bases outside the gene matches: 7. Germline V lookup: CDR1 MGHRA, CDR2 YSYEKL. The CDR3 covers 14 residues. The CDR3, as DNA: TGCGCCAGCAGTCGGGGACTAGCGATACACGAGCAGTACTTC. It encodes CASSRGLAIHEQYF.

The chain links TRBV30 to TRBJ1-6, with 8 positions matching TRBD1. J was trimmed by 9 bases and V by 3 bases; bases with no gene match: 4. The CDR3 covers 13 residues. In germline, CDR1 is GTSNPN, CDR2 SVGIG (reference sequence). As DNA, the CDR3 is TGTGCCTGGAGGGACAGGGTAGGTTCACCCCTCCACTTT. Translating it yields CAWRDRVGSPLHF.

The V call is TRBV4-3, the J call TRBJ2-2; 7 bases are a match to TRBD2. V shed 5 bases and J 1 base; nucleotides not matched to a gene: 7. The CDR3 totals 16 residues. Germline-derived CDR1 and CDR2 are LGHNA and YSLEER. CDR3 sequence: CASSREGTENTGELFF. CDR3 in DNA: TGCGCCAGCAGCAGGGAGGGGACCGAGAACACCGGGGAGCTGTTTTTT.

This clone was recorded only once. The chain carries TRBV6-1 and TRBJ2-5; 13 nucleotides line up with TRBD2. Germline V gives CDR1 MNHNS, CDR2 SASEGT. The CDR3 runs 15 residues. J gave up 7 bases and V 6 bases, and 8 bases lay outside the gene matches. This CDR3 is CASRPLAGGLGTQYF. In DNA, the CDR3 is TGTGCCAGCAGGCCACTAGCGGGGGGGCTCGGGACCCAGTACTTC.